This entry lists 15 T cell receptor beta chains sequenced from one sample in a study of Graves' ophthalmopathy and Graves' hyperthyroidism. RNA transcripts were the source from which TCR beta CDR3 regions were amplified. HTBI-primed RT-PCR formed the first round, and a multiplex PCR formed the second. TCRdb reanalysed the multiplex PCR reads using MiXCR and keeps one entry per CDR3 protein. The top ten clones hold 1.6% of a sample with 350,000 to 450,000 distinct CDR3 sequences, about a sixth of them seen once. The sample taken for sequencing was peripheral blood. All receptors come from a woman aged 18-29 years with Graves' ophthalmopathy.

This clonotype has at least ten counts. This rearrangement joins TRBV29-1 to TRBJ2-7, with D unresolved. This CDR3 is 13 amino acids long. CDR1 and CDR2 (germline): SQVTM, ANQGSEA. V was shortened by 4 bases and J by 1 base, with 11 bases between the two germline ends. CDR3 in DNA: TGCAGCGTTGTACTCGCCCAGTCCTACGAGCAGTACTTC. Its translation: CSVVLAQSYEQYF.

This clonotype was detected only a few times. J is TRBJ2-2 and V is TRBV30; TRBD1 agrees at 8 bases. Germline CDR1 is GTSNPN and CDR2 is SVGIG (reference sequence). CDR3 length equals 15 residues. V lost 3 bases, J lost 1 base, and 4 bases stayed unmatched. This CDR3 is CAWSLQGGNTGELFF. As DNA, the CDR3 is TGTGCCTGGAGCCTACAGGGGGGGAACACCGGGGAGCTGTTTTTT.

This sequence joins TRBV2 and TRBJ1-5; 7 bases fit TRBD1. The CDR3 covers 16 residues. The J segment lost 2 bases and the V segment lost 4 bases, leaving 8 bases of the junction unmatched. The V gene's germline CDR1 is SNHLY and CDR2 FYNNEI. The CDR3 loop reads CASSADRSGGNQPQHF. CDR3 sequence (DNA): TGTGCCAGCAGTGCGGACAGGTCCGGGGGCAATCAGCCCCAGCATTTT. Combining the CDR3 with reference TRBV2 and TRBJ1-5 gives the whole variable domain EPEVTQTPSHQVTQMGQEVILRCVPISNHLYFYWYRQILGQKVEFLVSFYNNEISEKSEIFDDQFSVERPDGSNFTLKIRSTKLEDSAMYFCASSADRSGGNQPQHFGDGTRLSIL.

This clonotype has ten or more counts. A read error is possible here, since a much larger clone lies one base away. Given the absence of the conserved phenylalanine or tryptophan at the CDR3 end, a read error is likely. This chain connects TRBV12-3 or TRBV12-4 to TRBJ1-1; D not certain. Trimming removed 7 bases from V and 1 base from J, with 19 bases in between. The CDR3 covers 16 residues. CDR3 DNA sequence: TGTGCCAGCATCTTGGGGTCTGGAGGTGCGAACACTGAAGCTTTCCTT. Residues: CASILGSGGANTEAFL.

This chain connects TRBV6-1 to TRBJ1-1; a weak D match, TRBD1 (6 bases). CDR3 length: 17 amino acids. The V gene lost 6 bases and the J gene lost 1 base, with 21 bases spanning the gap. CDR1 is MNHNS, CDR2 SASEGT, per germline. The CDR3 DNA reads TGTGCCAGCAGCGCCGACCCCCCAGGGGTCACGAACACTGAAGCTTTCTTT. This translates into CASSADPPGVTNTEAFF.

This clonotype showed up many times. The rearrangement joins TRBV6-5 to TRBJ1-3, with TRBD1 matching over 10 bases. V lost 6 bases and J lost 8; bases outside the gene matches: 7. Looked up from germline, CDR1 is MNHEY and CDR2 is SVGAGI. The CDR3 is 14 amino acids. For the CDR3, the DNA is TGTGCCAGCAGGTCGGGACAGGGGTTGGACACCATATATTTT. It translates to CASRSGQGLDTIYF.

This clonotype was recorded many times. The chain uses TRBV28 and TRBJ1-1, with 7 bases aligning to TRBD1. V lost 8 bases and J lost 6; bases outside the gene matches: 18. This CDR3 has 16 amino acids. The germline gives CDR1 MDHEN, CDR2 SYDVKM. This chain's CDR3 is CASVLRQGVNSAEAFF. The CDR3 bases are TGTGCCAGCGTCCTTCGACAGGGAGTGAATTCAGCTGAAGCTTTCTTT.

This clonotype was counted ten times or more. CDR3 loop: CASSFLGAEGNTIYF. In DNA form, the CDR3 reads TGTGCCAGCAGTTTTCTGGGGGCTGAAGGAAACACCATATATTTT. The V gene is TRBV28, the J gene TRBJ1-3, with D possibly being TRBD1 (6 bases). V dropped 3 bases and J dropped 4 bases, with 13 bases sitting between them. Germline CDR1 is MDHEN and CDR2 is SYDVKM. The CDR3 sequence is 15 residues long. The variable domain in full, with the rest retrieved from reference TRBV28 and TRBJ1-3, is DVKVTQSSRYLVKRTGEKVFLECVQDMDHENMFWYRQDPGLGLRLIYFSYDVKMKEKGDIPEGYSVSREKKERFSLILESASTNQTSMYLCASSFLGAEGNTIYFGEGSWLTVV.

Of note for this clonotype: The conserved phenylalanine or tryptophan is not found at the CDR3 terminus, so this likely reflects a read error. The DNA is left out, because the CDR3 cannot be placed on it with certainty; the CDR3 is given as TCRdb lists it. The J gene is TRBJ2-7, the V gene TRBV12-3 or TRBV12-4; the table's D call TRBD2 went unverified against the DNA. The CDR3 numbers 9 amino acids, ends counted. CDR3 region: CASSWTQKT.

This clonotype has at least ten counts. V gene TRBV7-3 combines with J gene TRBJ1-1; weak D call: TRBD1 (5 bases). The V gene lost 5 bases and the J gene lost 10 bases, with 26 bases spanning the gap. Germline CDR1 reads SGHTA; CDR2 reads FQGTGA. The length of the CDR3 is 16 residues. The CDR3 nucleotides are TGTGCCAGCAGCCCTACCCGGGCAGGGCGGTCCGGAGGAGCTTTCTTT. It yields the protein CASSPTRAGRSGGAFF.

This clonotype occurred many times. The rearrangement uses TRBV29-1 and TRBJ1-3, with D unresolved. Trimming took 4 bases from V and 4 from J, leaving 5 bases between them. Looked up from germline, CDR1 is SQVTM and CDR2 is ANQGSEA. The CDR3 runs 11 residues. CDR3 sequence reads: CSVGQGNTIYF. Written as DNA, the CDR3 is TGCAGCGTTGGGCAGGGAAACACCATATATTTT. Full variable domain (missing parts from reference TRBV29-1 and TRBJ1-3): SAVISQKPSRDICQRGTSLTIQCQVDSQVTMMFWYRQQPGQSLTLIATANQGSEATYESGFVIDKFPISRPNLTFSTLTVSNMSPEDSSIYLCSVGQGNTIYFGEGSWLTVV.

This clonotype was seen ten or more times. The chain has TRBV6-5 and TRBJ2-2, with D perhaps matching TRBD2 (5 bases). Trimming took off 2 bases at V and 5 bases at J, with 6 bases between the two ends. CDR1 is MNHEY and CDR2 is SVGAGI in the germline V gene. The length of the CDR3 is 13 residues. The CDR3 DNA follows: TGTGCCAGCAGTTACGAGGGAACCGGGGAGCTGTTTTTT. Its protein is CASSYEGTGELFF.

This chain joins TRBV12-3 or TRBV12-4 and TRBJ1-2; no clear D gene. Trimming left V 6 bases short and J 7 bases short, with 15 bases between. CDR3 length: 13 residues. CDR3 residues: CASSPGSSSGYTF. The CDR3 DNA follows: TGTGCCAGCAGCCCCGGATCAAGCAGTGGCTACACCTTC.

Ten or more counts support this clonotype. The rearrangement links TRBV29-1 to TRBJ2-7; perhaps TRBD1 as D (7 bases). Germline V CDR1 and CDR2: SQVTM, ANQGSEA. The CDR3 has 13 residues. With 3 bases removed from V and 7 bases from J, the gap between germline ends came to 16 bases. The CDR3 is CSVDRGSAGEQYF. The CDR3 DNA follows: TGCAGCGTTGACAGGGGGTCCGCGGGGGAGCAGTACTTC.

This clonotype was recorded many times. This sequence joins TRBV7-2 and TRBJ1-1; D may be TRBD1 (5 bases). The CDR3 length is 15 residues. Germline V CDR1 and CDR2: SGHTA, FQGNSA. Between the trimmed V and J ends, which lost 1 base and 5 bases, there was a span of 14 bases. Here the CDR3 reads CASSLVRGVGTEAFF. As DNA, the CDR3 is TGTGCCAGCAGCTTAGTTCGGGGGGTGGGGACTGAAGCTTTCTTT.